This is a list of T cell receptor beta chains from one sample in a study of identical twins. TCRdb analysed the 5' RACE reads with MiXCR anew, one entry per CDR3 protein. The sample yields roughly 220,000 distinct CDR3 sequences, approximately 7.1% seen once. The data also belong to a second study, concerning T cells expressing NK-cell markers.

The sample consisted of CD8+ T cells sorted from blood. The receptor set was obtained from a woman between 18 and 30 years old in good health. CDR3s include the opening cysteine and the closing phenylalanine or tryptophan. The order of the fields is D gene, V gene, CDR3 length, J gene, clone size, CDR3 protein, CDR3 DNA. The D gene is left open where the match is weak. Some rows have no size entry. The others give once, few or many, or a class for an expanded clone.

d_gene: TRBD1
v_gene: TRBV12-3/TRBV12-4
len: 12
j_gene: TRBJ2-1
abundance: many
CDR3aa: CASNLGTGREFF
CDR3nt: TGTGCCAGCAACCTGGGGACAGGGCGGGAGTTCTTC

d_gene: TRBD2
v_gene: TRBV9
len: 15
j_gene: TRBJ2-3
abundance: many
CDR3aa: CASSPSGTSTDTQYF
CDR3nt: TGTGCCAGCAGCCCAAGCGGGACCAGCACAGATACGCAGTATTTT

d_gene: .
v_gene: TRBV27
len: 13
j_gene: TRBJ2-7
abundance: few
CDR3aa: CASSFFRGYEQYF
CDR3nt: TGTGCCAGCAGTTTTTTCCGGGGGTACGAGCAGTACTTC

d_gene: .
v_gene: TRBV6-2/TRBV6-3
len: 20
j_gene: TRBJ2-5
abundance: few
CDR3aa: CASSYSPLAGDRSAGETQYF
CDR3nt: TGTGCCAGCAGTTACTCTCCCCTGGCGGGCGACAGATCGGCGGGGGAGACCCAGTACTTC

d_gene: TRBD1
v_gene: TRBV10-2
len: 16
j_gene: TRBJ2-7
abundance: .
CDR3aa: CASSEQWDRGRYEQYF
CDR3nt: TGCGCCAGCAGTGAACAGTGGGACAGGGGGCGGTACGAGCAGTACTTC

d_gene: .
v_gene: TRBV3-1
len: 15
j_gene: TRBJ1-2
abundance: .
CDR3aa: CASSQERQGGDGYTF
CDR3nt: TGTGCCAGCAGCCAAGAGAGGCAGGGTGGGGATGGCTACACCTTC

d_gene: .
v_gene: TRBV9
len: 16
j_gene: TRBJ2-7
abundance: few
CDR3aa: CASSKSPTSLYYEQYF
CDR3nt: TGTGCCAGCAGCAAATCCCCAACCTCCCTCTACTACGAGCAGTACTTC

d_gene: TRBD2
v_gene: TRBV5-4
len: 13
j_gene: TRBJ2-3
abundance: once
CDR3aa: CASSVWGGHTQYF
CDR3nt: TGTGCCAGCAGCGTGTGGGGGGGACATACGCAGTATTTT

d_gene: .
v_gene: TRBV7-8
len: 14
j_gene: TRBJ1-4
abundance: many
CDR3aa: CASSLGGGREKLFF
CDR3nt: TGTGCCAGCAGCTTAGGTGGGGGTAGGGAAAAACTGTTTTTT

d_gene: TRBD1
v_gene: TRBV13
len: 15
j_gene: TRBJ2-4
abundance: many
CDR3aa: CASSSDRGPKNIQYF
CDR3nt: TGTGCCAGCAGCTCCGACAGGGGTCCCAAAAACATTCAGTACTTC